This T cell receptor beta chain was retrieved from a study of T cell changes during pregnancy in multiple sclerosis (dated by TCRdb to the late 2010s). Study-level background: The study examined how the T cell repertoire changed over the course of pregnancy in women with multiple sclerosis.

As encoded in the germline V gene (reference sequence), CDR1 is SEHNR while CDR2 is FQNEAQ. The CDR3 measures 15 amino acids from cysteine to phenylalanine. The kept DNA is CDR3 alone, 45 bases in frame from the first base. V is cut back by 2 bases and J by 4 bases, with 4 bases in the junction unmatched. The library was prepared using the immunoSEQ multiplex PCR assay. Sourced from immuneACCESS, this table was stored by TCRdb with only in-frame sequences that have V and J called. A share of the clones is absent; for the studies checked, an unresolved V gene accounts for under half, and the remainder has no known explanation. For this sample the table gives around 44,000 clones, of which roughly 87% were detected only once. 9% to 10% of the sample rests with the top ten. In regard to this clone: Its target antigen remains unknown. No much larger clone exists at a distance of one base, and base qualities are not known.

This chain joins TRBV7-9 to TRBJ1-4, with 7 bases in between that match TRBD1. The source is a female donor with multiple sclerosis, enrolled in a pregnancy study. Sequenced here: CD8+ T cells from peripheral blood mononuclear cells, sampled in the first trimester of pregnancy. The DNA sequence is given as TGTGCCAGCAGCTTAAGGACAGGTCGTAATGAAAAACTGTTTTTT. The encoded protein is CASSLRTGRNEKLFF. The full variable domain, completed from the reference TRBV7-9 and TRBJ1-4 proteins outside the CDR3, reads DTGVSQNPRHKITKRGQNVTFRCDPISEHNRLYWYRQTLGQGPEFLTYFQNEAQLEKSRLLSDRFSAERPKGSFSTLEIQRTEQGDSAMYLCASSLRTGRNEKLFFGSGTQLSVL.